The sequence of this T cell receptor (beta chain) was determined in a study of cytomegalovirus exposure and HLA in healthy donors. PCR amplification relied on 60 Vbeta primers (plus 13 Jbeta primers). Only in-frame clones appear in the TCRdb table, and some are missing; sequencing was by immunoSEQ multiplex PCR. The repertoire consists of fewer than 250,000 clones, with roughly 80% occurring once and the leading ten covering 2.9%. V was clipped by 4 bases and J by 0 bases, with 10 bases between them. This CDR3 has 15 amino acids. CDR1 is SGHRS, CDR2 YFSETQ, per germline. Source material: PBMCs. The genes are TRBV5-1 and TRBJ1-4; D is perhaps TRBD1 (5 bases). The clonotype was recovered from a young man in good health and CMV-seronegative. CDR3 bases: TGCGCCAGCAGCGTGCAAGGGGCAACTAATGAAAAACTGTTTTTT. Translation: CASSVQGATNEKLFF.